This T cell receptor (beta chain) originates from a study of T cell changes during pregnancy in multiple sclerosis (dated by TCRdb to about 2019). Some background on the complete study: The study examined how the T cell repertoire changed over the course of pregnancy in women with multiple sclerosis.

The junction shows trimming of 8 bases on V and 4 bases on J, and the gene matches do not reach 2 bases of it. For CDR1 and CDR2, the germline V gene lists SNHLY and FYNNEI. Counted from cysteine to phenylalanine, this CDR3 has 13 amino acids. Just the 39-base CDR3 DNA is kept, in frame starting at base 1. Libraries were constructed by the immunoSEQ multiplex PCR assay. This is the immuneACCESS table as TCRdb keeps it, with only in-frame sequences that have V and J called. A part of the clones is gone; compared with another copy, unresolved V genes explain less than half, and the rest is unexplained. The sample profile shows 20,000 to 25,000 clones; 86% of them were found once. The top ten clonotypes cover 8% of the sample. Regarding this clone: Its antigen is still unknown. No base quality values were provided; no much bigger clone lies one nucleotide off.

The chain uses TRBV2 and TRBJ2-1; TRBD2 agrees with 10 junctional bases. The source is a female donor in good health, enrolled as a control in a pregnancy study. Material: CD8+ T cells from peripheral blood mononuclear cells, obtained in the first trimester of pregnancy. The CDR3 protein is CASQLAGYNEQFF. The base sequence is TGTGCCAGCCAACTAGCGGGATACAATGAGCAGTTCTTC.